This T cell receptor (beta chain) was sequenced during a study of cytomegalovirus exposure and HLA in healthy donors. As concerns this clone: Its cognate antigen is unknown.

PCR involved 60 Vbeta and 13 Jbeta primers. Produced via immunoSEQ multiplex PCR; TCRdb's table is partial and in-frame only. The sample has roughly 150,000 clones; the top ten hold under 2%. Germline V CDR1 and CDR2: SGHRS, YFSETQ. V lost 0 bases and J lost 2, with 8 bases in between. The CDR3 is made up of 14 amino acids. Study outcomes and limitations: Most sequenced TCRs were rare (though some public TCRs occurred in many donors). An observed cluster of highly shared sequence variants was recorded as a likely sequencing artifact. TCR beta chain V- and J-gene trimming was linked, in a later analysis, to a missense variant in DCLRE1C.

This rearrangement joins TRBV5-1 to TRBJ1-1; D not certain. The TCR sequence derives from a woman between 45 and 65 years old in good health and CMV-seronegative. Sequenced input: PBMCs. CDR3 protein: CASSLGGYNTEAFF. The CDR3 nucleotides read TGCGCCAGCAGCTTGGGCGGCTATAACACTGAAGCTTTCTTT.